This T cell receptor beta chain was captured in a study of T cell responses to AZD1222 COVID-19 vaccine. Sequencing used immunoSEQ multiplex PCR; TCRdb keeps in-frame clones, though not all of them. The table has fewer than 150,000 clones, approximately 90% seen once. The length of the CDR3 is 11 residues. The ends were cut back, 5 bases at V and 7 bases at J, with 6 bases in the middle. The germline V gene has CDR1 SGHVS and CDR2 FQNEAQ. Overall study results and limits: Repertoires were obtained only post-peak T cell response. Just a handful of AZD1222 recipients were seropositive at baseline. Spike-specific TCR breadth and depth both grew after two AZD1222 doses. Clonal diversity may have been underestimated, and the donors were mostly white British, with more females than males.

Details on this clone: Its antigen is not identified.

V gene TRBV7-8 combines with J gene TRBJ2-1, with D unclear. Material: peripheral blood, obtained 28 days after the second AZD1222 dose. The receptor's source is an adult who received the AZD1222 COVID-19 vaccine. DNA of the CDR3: TGTGCCAGCAGCCTACCAAATGAGCAGTTCTTC. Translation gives CASSLPNEQFF.